This record covers a single T cell receptor beta chain. Its antigen remains unidentified. Repertoires were generated with immunoSEQ multiplex PCR, while TCRdb's copy carries only in-frame clones and drops some. The sample lists over 200,000 clones, about nine tenths seen once, with 1.5% to 2% in the top ten. These data are taken from a study of cytomegalovirus exposure and HLA in healthy donors. This CDR3 comprises 18 residues. Germline CDR1 is LNHDA and CDR2 is SQIVND (reference sequence). Trimming cost V 0 bases and J 8 bases, with 25 bases left between them. Study outcomes and limitations: A list of around 160 TCR beta chains associated with cytomegalovirus was given.

The sequenced sample was PBMCs. The TCR sequence derives from a woman aged 18-29 years in good health and CMV-seropositive. This chain uses TRBV19 with TRBJ1-2; D may be TRBD1 (6 bases). The CDR3 region has the DNA TGTGCCAGTAGTATAGATCTATTGACAGGTCCCGCTGTGTGGGGCTACACCTTC. Its translation is CASSIDLLTGPAVWGYTF. The full variable domain, its missing parts supplied by reference TRBV19 and TRBJ1-2, is DGGITQSPKYLFRKEGQNVTLSCEQNLNHDAMYWYRQDPGQGLRLIYYSQIVNDFQKGDIAEGYSVSREKKESFPLTVTSAQKNPTAFYLCASSIDLLTGPAVWGYTFGSGTRLTVV.